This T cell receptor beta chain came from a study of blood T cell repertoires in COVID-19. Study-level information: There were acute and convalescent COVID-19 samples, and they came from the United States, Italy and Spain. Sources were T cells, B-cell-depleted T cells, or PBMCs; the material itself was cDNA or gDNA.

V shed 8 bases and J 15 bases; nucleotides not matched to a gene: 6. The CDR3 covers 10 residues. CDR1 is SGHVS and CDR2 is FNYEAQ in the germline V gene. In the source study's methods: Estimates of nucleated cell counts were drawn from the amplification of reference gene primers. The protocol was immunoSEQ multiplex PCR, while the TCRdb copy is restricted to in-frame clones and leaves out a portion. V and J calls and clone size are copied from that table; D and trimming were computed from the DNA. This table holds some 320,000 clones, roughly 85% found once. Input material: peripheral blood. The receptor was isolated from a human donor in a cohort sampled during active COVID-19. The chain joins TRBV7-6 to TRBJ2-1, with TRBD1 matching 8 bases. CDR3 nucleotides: TGTGCCAGCGCCCGGACAGGGTTGTTCTTC. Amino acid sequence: CASARTGLFF. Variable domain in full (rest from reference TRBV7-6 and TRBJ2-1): GAGVSQSPRYKVTKRGQDVALRCDPISGHVSLYWYRQALGQGPEFLTYFNYEAQQDKSGLPNDRFSAERPEGSISTLTIQRTEQRDSAMYRCASARTGLFFGPGTRLTVL.